One sample yielded the 23 T cell receptor beta chains listed below, sequenced in a study of technical replicates of blood from a few donors. The data were produced by immunoSEQ multiplex PCR, yet TCRdb's version contains in-frame clones alone and is incomplete. Of 60,000 to 65,000 clones in the sample, 80% to 90% are singletons; the top ten hold about 5%. Sequencing was carried out using PBMCs. These TCRs come from a human donor in good health. Some clones in this sample may be carry-over from other donors' samples.

The rearrangement links TRBV5-4 to TRBJ2-7; D perhaps matches TRBD1 (5 bases). The CDR3 is 15 amino acids. Germline V gives CDR1 SGHNT, CDR2 YYREEE (reference sequence). V lost 4 bases to trimming and J lost 3 bases, with 17 bases between them. CDR3 nucleotides: TGTGCCAGCAGCCGATCAGGGTCCCTCGACTACGAGCAGTACTTC. Translating it yields CASSRSGSLDYEQYF.

The DNA of the CDR3 is TGTGCCAGCAGTGACCTAGGGATACAGGGAACCTATGGCTACACCTTC. As protein: CASSDLGIQGTYGYTF. The gene calls are TRBV6-1 and TRBJ1-2; maybe TRBD1 (6 bases). Germline V gene lookup returns CDR1 MNHNS and CDR2 SASEGT. V lost 3 bases, J lost 4 bases, and 18 bases lay in between. The CDR3 runs to 16 residues.

The chain has TRBV7-2 and TRBJ2-2; D call uncertain. Germline-derived CDR1 and CDR2 are SGHTA and FQGNSA. The CDR3 runs to 13 residues. V shed 7 bases and J shed 6 bases, with 12 bases lying between them. CDR3 amino acids: CASTRESPGELFF. The CDR3 DNA sequence: TGTGCCAGCACCCGCGAGTCTCCCGGGGAGCTGTTTTTT.

This chain connects TRBV27 to TRBJ2-1, with 9 nucleotides matching TRBD1. The CDR3 length is 14 residues. Germline V CDR1 and CDR2: MNHEY, SMNVEV (reference sequence). V lost 4 bases, J lost 7 bases, and 5 bases stayed unmatched. DNA for the CDR3: TGTGCCAGCAGTTCCGGGACAGGGTTTAATGAGCAGTTCTTC. It yields the protein CASSSGTGFNEQFF.

V usage is TRBV15 and J usage is TRBJ2-1; 11 bases are a match to TRBD1. The trim removed 0 bases at V and 8 bases at J, leaving 6 bases unmatched. In germline, CDR1 is LNHNV, CDR2 YYDKDF (reference sequence). There are 16 residues in the CDR3. CDR3 protein: CATSRDSGQGADEQFF. CDR3 nucleotide sequence: TGTGCCACCAGCAGAGATAGCGGACAGGGGGCTGATGAGCAGTTCTTC. The entire variable domain, with the rest obtained from reference TRBV15 and TRBJ2-1, is as follows: DAMVIQNPRYQVTQFGKPVTLSCSQTLNHNVMYWYQQKSSQAPKLLFHYYDKDFNNEADTPDNFQSRRPNTSFCFLDIRSPGLGDTAMYLCATSRDSGQGADEQFFGPGTRLTVL.

V is TRBV6-5 and J is TRBJ2-7; TRBD2 matches 8 bases. Germline assignment: CDR1 MNHEY and CDR2 SVGAGI. V was pared by 5 bases and J by 5 bases, with 8 bases of the junction left unmatched. The length of the CDR3 is 14 residues. In DNA form, the CDR3 reads TGTGCCAGCAGTGAAAGCGGGAGTAACCACGAGCAGTACTTC. Translating it yields CASSESGSNHEQYF.

The chain is built from TRBV27 and TRBJ1-1; D is unresolved. Germline CDR1 reads MNHEY; CDR2 reads SMNVEV (reference sequence). The CDR3 runs to 14 residues. Trimming took off 3 bases at V and 4 bases at J, with 12 bases between the two ends. CDR3 amino acids: CASSFKGGTTEAFF. In DNA, the CDR3 is TGTGCCAGCAGTTTTAAGGGAGGAACCACTGAAGCTTTCTTT.

The V and J genes are TRBV11-2 and TRBJ2-7; D is unclear. With 5 bases removed from V and 2 bases from J, the gap between germline ends came to 13 bases. The germline CDR1 and CDR2 sequences are SGHAT and FQNNGV. CDR3 length equals 14 residues. CDR3 in amino acids: CASSERGPPYEQYF. In nucleotides, the CDR3 is TGTGCCAGCAGCGAAAGAGGCCCCCCCTACGAGCAGTACTTC.

V usage is TRBV9 and J usage is TRBJ2-5; 7 nucleotides align to TRBD1. Germline V CDR1 and CDR2: SGDLS, YYNGEE. CDR3 length: 15 amino acids. V shed 3 bases, J shed 5 bases, and the junction held 10 bases outside the gene matches. CDR3 coding DNA: TGTGCCAGCAGCGAAAACAGGGGACGGACGGAGACCCAGTACTTC. Amino acids: CASSENRGRTETQYF.

The genes are TRBV5-4 and TRBJ1-1, with 10 nucleotides matching TRBD1. Unmatched junction bases numbered 6, after V lost 0 bases and J lost 4 bases. CDR1 and CDR2 from the germline V gene are SGHNT and YYREEE (reference sequence). The CDR3 loop spans 16 amino acids. CDR3 nucleotide sequence: TGTGCCAGCAGCTTGGGACAGGGGGCTCTAGGCACTGAAGCTTTCTTT. It is translated as CASSLGQGALGTEAFF.

Written as DNA, the CDR3 is TGCGCCAGCAGCTCCGGGACAGGGGGCGCATGGTCTGGGGCCAACGTCCTGACTTTC. Encoded protein: CASSSGTGGAWSGANVLTF. V gene TRBV5-1 combines with J gene TRBJ2-6, with 12 bases that match TRBD1. Germline values: CDR1 SGHRS, CDR2 YFSETQ. The V segment lost 3 bases and the J segment 1 base; nucleotides outside the gene matches: 8. The CDR3 has 19 residues.

The V gene is TRBV4-2, the J gene TRBJ2-5, with TRBD1 as a possible D gene (6 bases). Per germline, CDR1 LGHNA and CDR2 YNFKEQ. V was pared by 4 bases and J by 3 bases, with 12 bases between. The CDR3 is 14 amino acids. The CDR3 reads CASSREGGKETQYF. CDR3 in DNA: TGTGCCAGCAGCCGAGAAGGGGGAAAAGAGACCCAGTACTTC.

The rearrangement links TRBV4-3 to TRBJ2-7, with 9 bases matching TRBD1. Trimming took 0 bases from V and 6 from J; bases not matched to a gene: 6. Germline lookup yields CDR1 LGHNA and CDR2 YSLEER. The CDR3 sequence is 15 residues long. CDR3 loop: CASSQDWDRVSEQYF. The CDR3 DNA is TGCGCCAGCAGCCAAGATTGGGACAGGGTAAGCGAGCAGTACTTC.

As concerns this clone: In the same sample, other DNA sequences code for this CDR3. The chain is built from TRBV5-1 and TRBJ2-5; 12 nucleotides agree with TRBD2. This CDR3 has 21 amino acids. V dropped 1 base and J dropped 4; count of bases not matched to a gene: 20. Germline V gives CDR1 SGHRS, CDR2 YFSETQ. This CDR3 reads CASSLLLAGGPRYIRGETQYF. CDR3 bases: TGCGCCAGCAGCTTGCTTCTAGCGGGAGGGCCGAGGTATATTCGGGGAGAGACCCAGTACTTC.

The V gene is TRBV18, the J gene TRBJ1-1; D is unclear. Deletions cut 3 bases from V and 4 bases from J, with 15 bases between. The V gene's germline CDR1 is KGHSH and CDR2 LQKENI. The CDR3 has 15 residues. CDR3 in amino acids: CASSPQTSRGTEAFF. The CDR3 nucleotides are TGTGCCAGCTCACCCCAGACGAGCCGAGGCACTGAAGCTTTCTTT.

The rearrangement joins TRBV6-6 to TRBJ2-7; maybe TRBD2 (5 bases). CDR1 is MNHNY, CDR2 SVGAGI, per germline (reference sequence). Trimming removed 3 bases from V and 5 bases from J, with 11 bases in between. CDR3 length: 13 amino acids. As DNA, the CDR3 is TGTGCCAGCAGTTATCAGAAGGGAGACGAGCAGTACTTC. Its translation: CASSYQKGDEQYF.

The rearrangement joins TRBV7-2 to TRBJ2-5, with TRBD2 matching 7 bases. This CDR3 contains 18 residues. Trimming at V came to 1 base and at J to 2 bases, leaving 13 bases not matched to a gene. CDR1 is SGHTA and CDR2 is FQGNSA in the germline V gene. CDR3 in DNA: TGTGCCAGCAGCTTAGTCGGTTCATTACTAGCGCAACAAGAGACCCAGTACTTC. Protein sequence: CASSLVGSLLAQQETQYF.

This clone has just a few counts. The rearrangement joins TRBV4-3 to TRBJ1-1; TRBD1 matches at 8 bases. Germline lookup yields CDR1 LGHNA and CDR2 YSLEER. The trim removed 3 bases at V and 5 bases at J, leaving 8 bases unmatched. The CDR3 contains 15 residues. The CDR3 loop is CASSQDRVPRTEAFF. The CDR3 DNA reads as TGCGCCAGCAGCCAGGACAGGGTCCCCCGAACTGAAGCTTTCTTT.

This sequence joins TRBV9 and TRBJ2-7, with a possible D match to TRBD2 (6 bases). CDR1 is SGDLS, CDR2 YYNGEE, per germline. CDR3 length: 14 residues. The V end was cut by 4 bases, the J end by 4 bases, with 15 bases between. Here the CDR3 DNA reads TGTGCCAGCAGCACGCGGGACTCGTATTACGAGCAGTACTTC. Encoded protein: CASSTRDSYYEQYF.

The chain couples TRBV5-1 to TRBJ1-4, with TRBD1 identical over 8 bases. CDR3 length: 16 amino acids. V gave up 4 bases and J gave up 0 bases; unmatched junction bases: 5. Germline V lookup: CDR1 SGHRS, CDR2 YFSETQ. DNA of the CDR3: TGCGCCAGCAGCGGACAGGGAACGACAACTAATGAAAAACTGTTTTTT. Its protein is CASSGQGTTTNEKLFF.

The chain employs TRBV5-1 and TRBJ2-2, with D hard to call. Germline V gene sequence: CDR1 SGHRS, CDR2 YFSETQ. V was shortened by 1 base and J by 8 bases, with 9 bases between the two germline ends. This CDR3 has 13 amino acids. The chain's CDR3 is CASSLLQSGELFF. The CDR3 coding sequence is TGCGCCAGCAGCTTGCTTCAGTCGGGGGAGCTGTTTTTT.

The gene calls are TRBV19 and TRBJ1-2; a weak D match, TRBD1 (6 bases). Trimming stripped 4 bases from V and 3 bases from J, with 21 bases between. Germline values: CDR1 LNHDA, CDR2 SQIVND (reference sequence). The CDR3 covers 17 residues. The CDR3 coding sequence is TGTGCCAGTAGTAGGGCCCGGGGGGGGCGCATCGACTATGGCTACACCTTC. It specifies CASSRARGGRIDYGYTF.

In this sample, this clone turned up a few times. The chain's CDR3 is CASSGLADYEQYF. The CDR3 DNA reads as TGTGCCAGTAGCGGACTAGCAGACTACGAGCAGTACTTC. The chain has TRBV19 and TRBJ2-7, with 8 positions matching TRBD2. The germline V gene encodes CDR1 LNHDA and CDR2 SQIVND (reference sequence). Trimming cost V 6 bases and J 3 bases; bases outside gene matches: 4. CDR3 length: 13 amino acids.